One sample yielded the 32 T cell receptor beta chains listed below, sequenced in a study of molecular identifiers for immune sequencing clone quantification. MiXCR was run by TCRdb on the PCR reads, yielding one entry per CDR3 protein. Here the sample spans approximately 590,000 distinct CDR3 sequences, about 25% being singletons. The sequencing input was naive CD8+ T cells from blood, with Jurkat cell RNA spiked in. Regarding subset: FACS-sorted CD8+CD4-CCR7+CD45RA+ naive T cells. All receptors come from a human donor in good health. Some libraries in this study had Jurkat cell RNA spiked in.

The chain links TRBV4-1 to TRBJ2-1; a possible D gene is TRBD2 (6 bases). Germline CDR1 and CDR2: MGHRA and YSYEKL. Deletions cut 2 bases from V and 10 bases from J, with 24 bases between. The CDR3 is made up of 17 amino acids. The CDR3 reads CASSQRAQGGALAEQFF. The CDR3 DNA sequence: TGCGCCAGCAGCCAAAGGGCCCAAGGCGGGGCGCTAGCCGAGCAGTTCTTC.

This clonotype was picked up many times. This chain links TRBV6-2 or TRBV6-3 with TRBJ1-1; possible D gene TRBD1, 5 bases. The CDR3 sequence is 13 residues long. Per the germline V gene, CDR1 is MNHEY and CDR2 is SVGEGT. Trimming cost V 5 bases and J 3 bases, with 10 bases left between them. The CDR3, as DNA: TGTGCCAGCAGTCCTGACAGCCACACTGAAGCTTTCTTT. Residues: CASSPDSHTEAFF.

This clonotype was recorded only once. V is TRBV20-1 and J is TRBJ2-7, with D hard to call. Germline V gives CDR1 DFQATT, CDR2 SNEGSKA (reference sequence). The CDR3 length is 15 residues. Trimming stripped 1 base from V and 1 base from J, with 14 bases between. The CDR3 region is CSARGEGPPSYEQYF. The DNA for the CDR3 is TGCAGTGCTAGAGGCGAAGGGCCTCCTTCCTACGAGCAGTACTTC.

This clonotype was counted a few times. The V and J genes are TRBV19 and TRBJ1-1, with D tentatively TRBD1 (6 bases). Trimming took off 7 bases at V and 5 bases at J, with 17 bases between the two ends. Germline CDR1 is LNHDA and CDR2 is SQIVND (reference sequence). The CDR3 sequence is 14 residues long. The CDR3 protein is CASTWGGSGTEAFF. CDR3 in DNA: TGTGCCAGTACTTGGGGGGGCTCAGGTACTGAAGCTTTCTTT.

A few counts support this clonotype. V and J are TRBV4-1 and TRBJ2-7; D gene unclear. With 2 bases removed from V and 3 bases from J, the gap between germline ends came to 11 bases. Germline V gene data show CDR1 as MGHRA and CDR2 as YSYEKL. The length of the CDR3 is 14 residues. For the CDR3, the DNA is TGCGCCAGCAGCCAACGACTGGAGAACTACGAGCAGTACTTC. Translating gives CASSQRLENYEQYF.

The chain is built from TRBV29-1 and TRBJ2-7, with D perhaps TRBD2 (6 bases). Trimming stripped 6 bases from V and 10 bases from J, with 19 bases between. Germline V gene data show CDR1 as SQVTM and CDR2 as ANQGSEA. There are 12 residues in the CDR3. The DNA of the CDR3 is TGCAGCGTGGGAGGCGGGGCCGGGCCCCAGTACTTC. It yields the protein CSVGGGAGPQYF.

The rearrangement joins TRBV12-5 to TRBJ2-3, with TRBD1 identical over 7 bases. The germline V gene encodes CDR1 LGHNT and CDR2 FRNRAP. CDR3 length: 17 residues. V was pared by 3 bases and J by 1 base, with 10 bases of the junction left unmatched. The CDR3 coding sequence is TGTGCTAGTGGTTTACTACCCGACAGGGATGGCACAGATACGCAGTATTTT. Encoded protein: CASGLLPDRDGTDTQYF.

The rearrangement uses TRBV19 and TRBJ2-6; 10 bases are shared with TRBD1. The CDR3 totals 17 residues. CDR1 is LNHDA and CDR2 is SQIVND in the germline V gene (reference sequence). J gave up 0 bases and V 3 bases, and 2 bases lay outside the gene matches. The CDR3 loop is CASSIWDRGSGANVLTF. The CDR3 region has the DNA TGTGCCAGTAGTATCTGGGACAGGGGCTCTGGGGCCAACGTCCTGACTTTC.

The CDR3 spells CASSLQGGDEQYF. The CDR3 DNA sequence: TGTGCCAGCAGCTTACAGGGGGGGGACGAGCAGTACTTC. This rearrangement joins TRBV5-8 to TRBJ2-7, with D possibly TRBD1 on 8 matching bases. V lost 2 bases and J 5 bases, leaving 11 bases between the germline ends. The germline CDR1 and CDR2 sequences are SGHTS and YDEGEE. CDR3 size: 13 residues.

This clonotype was seen a handful of times. This sequence joins TRBV6-2 or TRBV6-3 and TRBJ2-3; 8 positions match TRBD2. The CDR3 spans 15 residues. Germline V gene sequence: CDR1 MNHEY, CDR2 SVGEGT. Trimming took 5 bases from V and 0 from J; bases not matched to a gene: 4. The CDR3 spells CASSATSGSTDTQYF. CDR3 DNA sequence: TGTGCCAGCAGTGCAACTAGCGGAAGCACAGATACGCAGTATTTT.

This clonotype was seen ten or more times. This chain connects TRBV11-2 to TRBJ2-3, with 8 positions matching TRBD2. This CDR3 has 15 residues. V lost 0 bases, J lost 2 bases, and 1 base stayed unmatched. Per germline, CDR1 SGHAT and CDR2 FQNNGV. The CDR3, as DNA: TGTGCCAGCAGCTTAGAGACTAGCGCCACAGATACGCAGTATTTT. Its translation is CASSLETSATDTQYF.

The gene calls are TRBV29-1 and TRBJ2-7; D remains unclear. Germline CDR1 reads SQVTM; CDR2 reads ANQGSEA. With 0 bases removed from V and 3 bases from J, the gap between germline ends came to 3 bases. The CDR3 totals 11 residues. CDR3 in DNA: TGCAGCGTTGAAGATATCTACGAGCAGTACTTC. Protein sequence: CSVEDIYEQYF.

The sample holds many counts of this clonotype. The CDR3 reads CASSLEGDTYEQYF. The CDR3 coding sequence is TGTGCCAGCAGCCTCGAGGGAGACACCTACGAGCAGTACTTC. V is TRBV13 and J is TRBJ2-7; D may be TRBD2 (5 bases). V was cut by 5 bases and J by 2 bases, with 13 bases left in between. The CDR3 totals 14 residues. Looked up from germline, CDR1 is PRHDT and CDR2 is FYEKMQ (reference sequence).

In this sample, this clonotype turned up once. The gene calls are TRBV7-9 and TRBJ2-7; D may be TRBD1 (6 bases). This CDR3 is built from 15 residues. V lost 5 bases to trimming and J lost 2 bases, with 16 bases between them. Looked up from germline, CDR1 is SEHNR and CDR2 is FQNEAQ (reference sequence). The CDR3 region has the DNA TGTGCCAGCAGCGCAGGGGCGCTAGGTACCTACGAGCAGTACTTC. Translated: CASSAGALGTYEQYF. The entire variable domain, with the rest obtained from reference TRBV7-9 and TRBJ2-7, is as follows: DTGVSQNPRHKITKRGQNVTFRCDPISEHNRLYWYRQTLGQGPEFLTYFQNEAQLEKSRLLSDRFSAERPKGSFSTLEIQRTEQGDSAMYLCASSAGALGTYEQYFGPGTRLTVT.

Details on this clonotype: Just one base apart from a much larger clone, this may be a read error. The V call is TRBV9, the J call TRBJ2-2, with 8 nucleotides matching TRBD2. J was trimmed by 4 bases and V by 4 bases; bases with no gene match: 15. CDR1 is SGDLS, CDR2 YYNGEE, per germline. The length of the CDR3 is 18 residues. CDR3 sequence: CASSPPGGGLTTTGELFF. The CDR3 bases are TGTGCCAGCAGCCCGCCGGGCGGGGGGCTAACGACCACCGGGGAGCTGTTTTTT.

The gene calls are TRBV30 and TRBJ2-7; TRBD1 or TRBD2 may be the D gene (5 bases each). The CDR3 consists of 13 residues. The V gene's germline CDR1 is GTSNPN and CDR2 SVGIG (reference sequence). Trimming pared 4 bases from V and 2 bases from J, leaving 12 bases between. CDR3 amino acids: CAWNRRRAYEQYF. The DNA of the CDR3 is TGTGCCTGGAACAGGCGGCGGGCCTACGAGCAGTACTTC.

As to this clonotype: A read error may account for a junction end that differs from germline. The rearrangement uses TRBV5-3 and TRBJ2-3, with 11 bases lining up with TRBD2. TRBV5-3 carries the ORF label, with uncertain function. There are 19 residues in the CDR3. DNA for the CDR3: TGTGCCAGCAGCTCCGACGACTACAGACTAGCGGGATTTACAGATACGCAGTATTTT. Amino acid sequence: CASSSDDYRLAGFTDTQYF.

The chain carries TRBV20-1 and TRBJ1-4, with no clear D. Between the trimmed V and J ends, which lost 0 bases and 0 bases, there was a span of 8 bases. Looked up from germline, CDR1 is DFQATT and CDR2 is SNEGSKA (reference sequence). The CDR3 contains 15 residues. In nucleotides, the CDR3 is TGCAGTGCTAGAGATCTCGTGACAACTAATGAAAAACTGTTTTTT. The encoded protein is CSARDLVTTNEKLFF.

Of note for this clonotype: The junction and the germline gene differ at one end; a read error may be behind it. The chain employs TRBV28 and TRBJ2-1; D gene uncertain. CDR1 is MDHEN, CDR2 SYDVKM, per germline. This CDR3 contains 13 residues. This chain's CDR3 is CASSFLPNNAQFF. The CDR3 DNA is TGTGCCAGCAGTTTTCTACCGAACAATGCGCAGTTCTTC.

About this clonotype: It may be a read error: a sequence one base away is much more abundant. The genes are TRBV28 and TRBJ1-4; tentative D call: TRBD1 (5 bases). The CDR3 has 15 amino acids. Germline V gene sequence: CDR1 MDHEN, CDR2 SYDVKM. The CDR3 nucleotides are TGTGCCAGCAGTCCCAGACAGACGCTGAATGAAAGACTGTTTTTT. Residues: CASSPRQTLNERLFF.

A few counts support this clonotype. CDR3 sequence: CASSELVEAYNEQFF. In DNA form, the CDR3 reads TGTGCCAGCAGTGAACTTGTGGAGGCCTACAATGAGCAGTTCTTC. The chain carries TRBV6-1 and TRBJ2-1; maybe TRBD2 (5 bases). CDR1 is MNHNS and CDR2 is SASEGT in the germline V gene. V lost 2 bases to trimming and J lost 2 bases, with 10 bases between them. The CDR3 runs 15 residues.

This clonotype has at least ten counts. This sequence joins TRBV9 and TRBJ1-1; D is possibly TRBD1 (6 bases). There are 17 residues in the CDR3. CDR1 is SGDLS and CDR2 is YYNGEE in the germline V gene. V lost 0 bases and J 0 bases, leaving 15 bases between the germline ends. The DNA of the CDR3 is TGTGCCAGCAGCGTAGACGGACAGCCTCCAATGAACACTGAAGCTTTCTTT. Translated, it gives CASSVDGQPPMNTEAFF.

This clonotype showed up just a few times. The chain joins TRBV15 to TRBJ1-5; 7 bases fit TRBD1. The CDR3 consists of 13 residues. The germline V gene encodes CDR1 LNHNV and CDR2 YYDKDF (reference sequence). V dropped 5 bases and J dropped 4; count of bases not matched to a gene: 2. The CDR3 DNA reads TGTGCCACCAGCCCCAGGGGGAATCAGCCCCAGCATTTT. Its translation is CATSPRGNQPQHF. Using reference TRBV15 and TRBJ1-5 for the parts outside the CDR3, the full variable domain is DAMVIQNPRYQVTQFGKPVTLSCSQTLNHNVMYWYQQKSSQAPKLLFHYYDKDFNNEADTPDNFQSRRPNTSFCFLDIRSPGLGDTAMYLCATSPRGNQPQHFGDGTRLSIL.

In regard to this clonotype: Since a much larger clone is just one base distant, this may be a read error. The chain links TRBV7-6 to TRBJ2-3, with TRBD2 matching 12 bases. Germline V gives CDR1 SGHVS, CDR2 FNYEAQ. This CDR3 is 15 amino acids long. In DNA, the CDR3 is TGTGCCAACAGGCTGACTAGCGGGAGCAGAGATACGCAGTATTTT. Its protein is CANRLTSGSRDTQYF.

This chain links TRBV4-3 with TRBJ2-3; a weak D match, TRBD2 (5 bases). Germline assignment: CDR1 LGHNA and CDR2 YSLEER. The CDR3 runs 18 residues. Trimming left V 4 bases short and J 4 bases short, with 24 bases between. The CDR3 reads CASSLQFLYTDSADTQYF. CDR3 nucleotide sequence: TGCGCCAGCAGCCTCCAATTTTTATATACCGATAGCGCAGATACGCAGTATTTT.

Remarks on this clonotype: This may be a read error, as it is one base from a much larger clone. V usage is TRBV5-3 and J usage is TRBJ2-7; unclear D gene. TRBV5-3 is an open reading frame whose function is uncertain. This CDR3 spans 13 amino acids. CDR3 sequence: CASSFQLSYEQYF. The DNA of the CDR3 is TGTGCCAGCAGCTTCCAGCTCTCCTACGAGCAGTACTTC.

This clonotype was seen repeatedly, ten times or more. The rearrangement links TRBV2 to TRBJ2-3; D unclear. Germline CDR1 is SNHLY and CDR2 is FYNNEI. Trimming left V 8 bases short and J 2 bases short, with 14 bases between. The CDR3 covers 14 residues. The CDR3 region has the DNA TGTGCCAGCGGTCGGATGGGCCTCACAGATACGCAGTATTTT. Translated: CASGRMGLTDTQYF.

The sample holds many counts of this clonotype. The V call is TRBV4-3, the J call TRBJ1-1; tentatively, D is TRBD1 (6 bases). This CDR3 has 14 residues. The germline V gene has CDR1 LGHNA and CDR2 YSLEER. V lost 3 bases and J lost 1, with 9 bases in between. CDR3 amino acids: CASSQDSQNTEAFF. The CDR3 DNA is TGCGCCAGCAGCCAGGACAGCCAGAACACTGAAGCTTTCTTT.

The table lists this clonotype with a few counts. The genes are TRBV9 and TRBJ1-3; maybe TRBD1 (5 bases). V lost 4 bases and J lost 0, with 17 bases in between. This CDR3 is built from 17 residues. In germline, CDR1 is SGDLS, CDR2 YYNGEE. CDR3 loop: CASSPGTAQSSGNTIYF. The CDR3 region has the DNA TGTGCCAGCAGCCCCGGGACGGCGCAAAGCTCTGGAAACACCATATATTTT.

The chain uses TRBV7-9 and TRBJ2-1; D possibly uses TRBD1 or TRBD2 (5 bases each). The CDR3 runs 12 residues. The germline V gene encodes CDR1 SEHNR and CDR2 FQNEAQ (reference sequence). V shed 5 bases and J shed 10 bases, with 12 bases lying between them. The CDR3 loop reads CASSTPGPEQFF. Here the CDR3 DNA reads TGTGCCAGCAGCACCCCGGGGCCCGAGCAGTTCTTC.

This chain joins TRBV27 and TRBJ1-2; D gene uncertain. The CDR3 has 14 residues. V lost 2 bases and J 4 bases, leaving 11 bases between the germline ends. Germline lookup yields CDR1 MNHEY and CDR2 SMNVEV (reference sequence). The CDR3: CASSLGGISYGYTF. The CDR3 nucleotides read TGTGCCAGCAGTTTAGGAGGGATTAGCTATGGCTACACCTTC.

This chain connects TRBV7-6 to TRBJ2-7, with unresolved D. The CDR3 has 13 residues. Germline assignment: CDR1 SGHVS and CDR2 FNYEAQ. Trimming stripped 2 bases from V and 7 bases from J, with 12 bases between. CDR3 protein: CASSLSEVKEQYF. Here the CDR3 DNA reads TGTGCCAGCAGCTTATCAGAGGTCAAAGAGCAGTACTTC.